Listed here are 32 T cell receptor beta chains from one sample, sequenced in a study of control samples from healthy donors and cancer patients. The data were produced by immunoSEQ multiplex PCR, yet TCRdb's version contains in-frame clones alone and is incomplete. The table records more than 85,000 clones, about nine tenths of them present only once. Input material: blood. These receptors originate from a human donor in good health. The donor label of this sample is uncertain.

J is TRBJ1-2 and V is TRBV6-5; maybe TRBD1 (6 bases). The length of the CDR3 is 13 residues. Germline CDR1 MNHEY, CDR2 SVGAGI. The V end lost 0 bases, the J end lost 8 bases, and 10 bases lay between the germline ends. CDR3 sequence reads: CASSYSVRGGYTF. As DNA, the CDR3 is TGTGCCAGCAGTTACTCCGTCAGGGGCGGCTACACCTTC.

V usage is TRBV28 and J usage is TRBJ2-3; D unresolved. Trimming took 1 base from V and 3 from J, leaving 11 bases between them. The CDR3 covers 15 residues. CDR1 and CDR2 (germline): MDHEN, SYDVKM. The CDR3 DNA reads TGTGCCAGCAGTTTATTTACGGGTCCGACAGATACGCAGTATTTT. This codes for CASSLFTGPTDTQYF.

The V and J genes are TRBV2 and TRBJ2-1; 13 bases map to TRBD2. CDR1 and CDR2 from the germline V gene are SNHLY and FYNNEI. J gave up 1 base and V 6 bases, and 3 bases lay outside the gene matches. CDR3 size: 16 residues. The CDR3 loop is CASRGTSGESYNEQFF. CDR3 DNA: TGTGCCAGCAGGGGGACTAGCGGGGAGTCCTACAATGAGCAGTTCTTC.

This chain uses TRBV28 with TRBJ2-7; no firm D call. The ends were cut back, 5 bases at V and 5 bases at J, with 10 bases in the middle. This CDR3 is 12 amino acids long. CDR1 is MDHEN and CDR2 is SYDVKM in the germline V gene. CDR3 DNA: TGTGCCAGCAGTCCCGTCTGGGACGAGCAGTACTTC. It codes for CASSPVWDEQYF.

The chain joins TRBV6-5 to TRBJ2-7; 10 positions match TRBD1. The trim removed 4 bases at V and 4 bases at J, leaving 7 bases unmatched. The CDR3 has 15 residues. The germline V gene encodes CDR1 MNHEY and CDR2 SVGAGI. Here the CDR3 DNA reads TGTGCCAGCAGTTCCCGGGACAGGGGAATTTACGAGCAGTACTTC. Encoded protein: CASSSRDRGIYEQYF.

The chain combines TRBV5-6 with TRBJ2-6; 8 bases line up with TRBD1. The V segment lost 0 bases and the J segment 2 bases; nucleotides outside the gene matches: 4. The CDR3 totals 17 residues. The germline V gene has CDR1 SGHDT and CDR2 YYEEEE. CDR3 DNA sequence: TGTGCCAGCAGCTTGGGGACAGGGACAACTGGGGCCAACGTCCTGACTTTC. Residues: CASSLGTGTTGANVLTF. Full variable domain (rest looked up from reference TRBV5-6 and TRBJ2-6): DAGVTQSPTHLIKTRGQQVTLRCSPKSGHDTVSWYQQALGQGPQFIFQYYEEEERQRGNFPDRFSGHQFPNYSSELNVNALLLGDSALYLCASSLGTGTTGANVLTFGAGSRLTVL.

The chain is built from TRBV3-1 (or the pseudogene TRBV3-2) and TRBJ1-2; D not certain. Trimming left V 3 bases short and J 5 bases short, with 7 bases between. The length of the CDR3 is 12 residues. CDR1 and CDR2 from the germline V gene are LGHDT and YNNKEL (reference sequence). CDR3 bases: TGTGCCAGCAGCCAGAATCAATATGGCTACACCTTC. Encoded protein: CASSQNQYGYTF.

The gene calls are TRBV3-1 (or the pseudogene TRBV3-2) and TRBJ1-3; D unclear. Between the trimmed V and J ends, which lost 2 bases and 4 bases, there was a span of 6 bases. Germline V lookup: CDR1 LGHDT, CDR2 YNNKEL (reference sequence). The CDR3 consists of 13 residues. CDR3: CASSQLKGNTIYF. The CDR3 DNA follows: TGTGCCAGCAGCCAACTAAAGGGAAACACCATATATTTT.

This chain uses TRBV19 with TRBJ2-1; D unresolved. V gave up 4 bases and J gave up 8 bases, with 12 bases separating them. The CDR3 runs 13 residues. Germline V lookup: CDR1 LNHDA, CDR2 SQIVND (reference sequence). The CDR3 sequence: CASSTLSGYEQFF. The CDR3 region has the DNA TGTGCCAGTAGTACCCTTTCGGGCTATGAGCAGTTCTTC.

The V gene is TRBV6-1, the J gene TRBJ2-3; 9 nucleotides align to TRBD2. Germline V gene data show CDR1 as MNHNS and CDR2 as SASEGT. V lost 3 bases to trimming and J lost 3 bases; unmatched junction nucleotides: 7. The CDR3 is 16 residues long. The CDR3 region has the DNA TGTGCCAGCAGTGATTTAGCGGGGGTAGGAACAGATACGCAGTATTTT. The encoded protein is CASSDLAGVGTDTQYF.

V usage is TRBV11-2 and J usage is TRBJ1-4, with a tentative D call TRBD1 (5 bases). The germline V gene has CDR1 SGHAT and CDR2 FQNNGV. This CDR3 is built from 13 residues. V lost 8 bases and J 8 bases, leaving 15 bases between the germline ends. For the CDR3, the DNA is TGTGCCAGCCGCCGGGGGTCGGGGGAAAAACTGTTTTTT. This encodes CASRRGSGEKLFF.

The chain couples TRBV12-5 to TRBJ1-4; TRBD1 matches at 7 bases. This CDR3 has 14 amino acids. CDR1 and CDR2 from the germline V gene are LGHNT and FRNRAP. Trimming cost V 5 bases and J 7 bases; bases outside gene matches: 7. CDR3 protein: CASGPPDRFEKLFF. In nucleotides, the CDR3 is TGTGCTAGTGGTCCCCCGGACAGGTTTGAAAAACTGTTTTTT.

The CDR3 loop reads CASSRVGTTDTQYF. The CDR3 bases are TGTGCCAGCAGTCGCGTGGGAACCACAGATACGCAGTATTTT. The chain recombines TRBV11-2 with TRBJ2-3; no firm D call. With 6 bases removed from V and 2 bases from J, the gap between germline ends came to 12 bases. Germline V gives CDR1 SGHAT, CDR2 FQNNGV. CDR3 length equals 14 residues.

V usage is TRBV5-1 and J usage is TRBJ1-4; TRBD1 matches 8 bases. The length of the CDR3 is 16 residues. Germline V gene sequence: CDR1 SGHRS, CDR2 YFSETQ. V shed 7 bases and J 0 bases; nucleotides not matched to a gene: 8. The CDR3 nucleotides read TGCGCCAGCCGGACAGGGTACGCCGCAACTAATGAAAAACTGTTTTTT. It codes for CASRTGYAATNEKLFF.

The V call is TRBV3-1 (or the pseudogene TRBV3-2), the J call TRBJ1-5; possible D gene TRBD1, 6 bases. This CDR3 is built from 17 residues. Trimming took 2 bases from V and 9 from J, leaving 23 bases between them. Germline assignment: CDR1 LGHDT and CDR2 YNNKEL (reference sequence). The CDR3 nucleotides read TGTGCCAGCAGCCAAAATTACCTATCTATCCAGGGGACGCCCCAGCATTTT. Translation: CASSQNYLSIQGTPQHF.

This chain connects TRBV5-1 to TRBJ1-6, with TRBD1 matching 7 bases. This CDR3 region has 13 residues. The germline V gene has CDR1 SGHRS and CDR2 YFSETQ. After removal of 5 bases from V and 6 bases from J, the junction contained 2 bases not matched to a gene. The CDR3 loop reads CASSRDSNSPLHF. In DNA, the CDR3 is TGCGCCAGCAGTCGGGACAGTAATTCACCCCTCCACTTT.

The rearrangement joins TRBV9 to TRBJ1-1, with 7 bases that match TRBD1. Germline lookup yields CDR1 SGDLS and CDR2 YYNGEE. The CDR3 consists of 14 residues. V dropped 4 bases and J dropped 0; count of bases not matched to a gene: 3. The CDR3: CASSLGQMNTEAFF. CDR3 DNA sequence: TGTGCCAGCAGCTTGGGACAGATGAACACTGAAGCTTTCTTT.

The CDR3 DNA is TGTGCCAGCAGACAAGGGACAGGGGCTACTGAAAAACTGTTTTTT. Its protein product is CASRQGTGATEKLFF. The chain couples TRBV6-6 to TRBJ1-4, with 10 bases fitting TRBD1. The trim removed 6 bases at V and 7 bases at J, leaving 8 bases unmatched. Germline values: CDR1 MNHNY, CDR2 SVGAGI (reference sequence). The CDR3 consists of 15 residues.

The chain employs TRBV24-1 and TRBJ1-2; D remains ambiguous. Trimming left V 4 bases short and J 6 bases short, with 8 bases between. Germline-derived CDR1 and CDR2 are KGHDR and SFDVKD. The CDR3 has 12 residues. The CDR3 DNA sequence: TGTGCCACCAGTGACTGGGAAAATGGCTACACCTTC. Its translation is CATSDWENGYTF.

DNA for the CDR3: TGTGCCAGCAGCCGGGACAGGGGCACCGGGGAGCTGTTTTTT. Amino acid sequence: CASSRDRGTGELFF. This chain uses TRBV2 with TRBJ2-2; 10 nucleotides line up with TRBD1. The CDR3 has 14 residues. Per the germline V gene, CDR1 is SNHLY and CDR2 is FYNNEI. The V and J ends lost 6 bases and 4 bases, in that order; junction bases with no gene match: 2.

V usage is TRBV24-1 and J usage is TRBJ2-3, with TRBD1 matching over 10 bases. This CDR3 region has 16 residues. Germline V gene lookup returns CDR1 KGHDR and CDR2 SFDVKD. The ends lost 3 bases at V and 3 bases at J; junction bases unmatched: 5. The CDR3 region has the DNA TGTGCCACCAGTGATCCCGGGACAGGGGCGACAGATACGCAGTATTTT. Amino acids: CATSDPGTGATDTQYF.

This sequence joins TRBV3-1 (or the pseudogene TRBV3-2) and TRBJ2-7; D is perhaps TRBD1 or TRBD2 (5 bases each). This CDR3 is 11 amino acids long. The V end lost 3 bases, the J end lost 12 bases, and 12 bases lay between the germline ends. CDR1 and CDR2 from the germline V gene are LGHDT and YNNKEL (reference sequence). The CDR3 nucleotides read TGTGCCAGCAGCCATCGGGACCGGCTGTACGTC. It codes for CASSHRDRLYV.

The chain has TRBV6-1 and TRBJ2-7; tentative D call: TRBD1 (5 bases). The germline V gene encodes CDR1 MNHNS and CDR2 SASEGT. CDR3 size: 14 residues. V dropped 4 bases and J dropped 3 bases, with 13 bases sitting between them. Written as DNA, the CDR3 is TGTGCCAGCAGTGTAGCCGGACAATTCTACGAGCAGTACTTC. Residues: CASSVAGQFYEQYF.

V and J are TRBV25-1 and TRBJ2-5, with D uncertain. V lost 8 bases and J 6 bases, leaving 10 bases between the germline ends. CDR3 length: 11 amino acids. Germline V gene sequence: CDR1 MGHDK, CDR2 SYGVNS. CDR3 nucleotides: TGTGCCAGCGGCTCCAGTCAGACCCAGTACTTC. Encoded protein: CASGSSQTQYF.

The chain carries TRBV6-5 and TRBJ1-1; tentative D call: TRBD1 (6 bases). The length of the CDR3 is 15 residues. Per the germline V gene, CDR1 is MNHEY and CDR2 is SVGAGI. The V and J ends lost 6 bases and 4 bases respectively, with 18 bases between them. The CDR3: CASSTPPTGTTEAFF. The CDR3, as DNA: TGTGCCAGCAGCACTCCTCCCACAGGGACCACTGAAGCTTTCTTT.

The rearrangement uses TRBV6-5 and TRBJ2-7; D is perhaps TRBD2 (5 bases). V was shortened by 5 bases and J by 3 bases, with 14 bases between the two germline ends. This CDR3 comprises 14 residues. Germline CDR1 reads MNHEY; CDR2 reads SVGAGI. The CDR3 nucleotides are TGTGCCAGCAGTCAGCCGGGGAACCGCTACGAGCAGTACTTC. Translating it yields CASSQPGNRYEQYF.

The V and J genes are TRBV2 and TRBJ2-7; tentatively, D is TRBD1 (7 bases). This CDR3 is 12 amino acids long. Germline V gene lookup returns CDR1 SNHLY and CDR2 FYNNEI. V lost 8 bases to trimming and J lost 3 bases, with 11 bases between them. CDR3 sequence (DNA): TGTGCCAGCGGAGGGACAGACTACGAGCAGTACTTC. Residues: CASGGTDYEQYF. Based on the CDR3 plus reference TRBV2 and TRBJ2-7, the full variable domain is EPEVTQTPSHQVTQMGQEVILRCVPISNHLYFYWYRQILGQKVEFLVSFYNNEISEKSEIFDDQFSVERPDGSNFTLKIRSTKLEDSAMYFCASGGTDYEQYFGPGTRLTVT.

The chain combines TRBV24-1 with TRBJ2-3; a possible D gene is TRBD1 (6 bases). The germline CDR1 and CDR2 sequences are KGHDR and SFDVKD. The CDR3 runs to 16 residues. V was trimmed by 9 bases and J by 4 bases, leaving 22 bases between them. CDR3 nucleotide sequence: TGTGCCACCGAAAATTCACAGGGTTTAGGCCCAGATACGCAGTATTTT. This gives the protein CATENSQGLGPDTQYF.

The chain recombines TRBV4-1 with TRBJ2-7, with no clear D. The germline V gene encodes CDR1 MGHRA and CDR2 YSYEKL. This CDR3 region has 14 residues. Trimming took 4 bases from V and 3 from J, leaving 13 bases between them. The CDR3 loop reads CASSLRNVLYEQYF. DNA for the CDR3: TGCGCCAGCAGCCTAAGAAACGTCCTCTACGAGCAGTACTTC.

The gene calls are TRBV5-8 and TRBJ1-5; D not certain. Germline V gene lookup returns CDR1 SGHTS and CDR2 YDEGEE. V was pared by 5 bases and J by 1 base, with 16 bases between. The CDR3 runs 16 residues. The CDR3 DNA is TGTGCCAGCAGACTCTCAGTTGGTTCGAGCAATCAGCCCCAGCATTTT. Translation gives CASRLSVGSSNQPQHF.

The chain carries TRBV7-2 and TRBJ1-5; unclear D gene. V lost 5 bases to trimming and J lost 5 bases, with 10 bases between them. Germline assignment: CDR1 SGHTA and CDR2 FQGNSA. There are 13 residues in the CDR3. CDR3 protein: CASSQWLYQPQHF. DNA of the CDR3: TGTGCCAGCAGCCAGTGGCTGTATCAGCCCCAGCATTTT.

The chain couples TRBV3-1 (or the pseudogene TRBV3-2) to TRBJ2-6; 7 nucleotides line up with TRBD1. The CDR3 is made up of 17 amino acids. Germline CDR1 LGHDT, CDR2 YNNKEL (reference sequence). Germline trimming cut 4 bases from V and 4 bases from J; bases unmatched to any gene: 10. CDR3: CASSRDRASAGANVLTF. CDR3 nucleotides: TGTGCCAGCAGCCGAGACAGGGCCTCGGCGGGGGCCAACGTCCTGACTTTC.